A selection of T cell receptor beta chains follows, all from one sample in a study of cytomegalovirus exposure and HLA in healthy donors. Repertoires were generated with immunoSEQ multiplex PCR, while TCRdb's copy carries only in-frame clones and drops some. The data hold fewer than 250,000 clones, with around three quarters observed a single time. What was sequenced was PBMCs. The receptor source for this set is a woman aged 18-35 years in good health and CMV-seronegative. The CDR3 runs from the conserved cysteine through the conserved F or W. D genes are given only for firm matches. Some rows mark clone size as missing; the rest say once, few, many or name a class of expanded clone.

j_gene | abundance | v_gene | d_gene | CDR3nt | CDR3aa
TRBJ1-5 | . | TRBV28 | . | TGTGCCAGCAGACGAACAGGAGTCACCTATAGCAATCAGCCCCAGCATTTT | CASRRTGVTYSNQPQHF
TRBJ1-6 | . | TRBV28 | TRBD1 | TGTGCCAGCAGTCGAGACAGGGGGGCCCTCCACTTT | CASSRDRGALHF
TRBJ1-2 | . | TRBV20-1 | . | TGCGGGGGGAACCACTATGGCTACACCTTC | CGGNHYGYTF
TRBJ1-1 | . | TRBV6-1 | . | TGTGCCAGCAACCGGGTGTCGGACACTGAAGCTTTCTTT | CASNRVSDTEAFF
TRBJ1-5 | . | TRBV30 | TRBD1 | TGTGCCTGGGGAGGGGGCTTGAGCAATCAGCCCCAGCATTTT | CAWGGGLSNQPQHF
TRBJ2-7 | . | TRBV7-2 | TRBD1 | TGTGCCAGCAGCTTAGTGTGGATAGGACAGGCGCTTCGCGAGCAGTACTTC | CASSLVWIGQALREQYF
TRBJ1-6 | once | TRBV7-9 | . | TGTGCCAGCAGCTTAGATCAATCACCCCTCCACTTT | CASSLDQSPLHF
TRBJ2-3 | . | TRBV5-1 | TRBD1 | TGCGCCAGCAGAACCGGGACAGGGGACACAGATACGCAGTATTTT | CASRTGTGDTDTQYF
TRBJ1-4 | once | TRBV28 | TRBD1 | TGTGCCAGCAGTTTGACAGGGATTCAAAAACTGTTTTTT | CASSLTGIQKLFF
TRBJ2-2 | . | TRBV6-1 | TRBD1 | TGTGCCAGCGTTAGACAGGGGGCGAACACCGGGGAGCTGTTTTTT | CASVRQGANTGELFF
TRBJ1-2 | . | TRBV7-9 | . | TGTGCCAGCAGCTTAGTCCAACCGGGTGGCTACACCTTC | CASSLVQPGGYTF
TRBJ2-7 | few | TRBV4-2 | . | TGTGCCAGCAGCCAAGATGGGGGGGCGGGGAACGAGCAGTACTTC | CASSQDGGAGNEQYF
TRBJ1-2 | . | TRBV4-1 | . | TGCGCCAGCAGCCAAGGGGCCGGGGGGGGAGGCTACACCTTC | CASSQGAGGGGYTF
TRBJ1-3 | few | TRBV21-1 | . | TGTGCCAGCAGCAATTATAGCAGTCACTTCTCTGGAAACACCATATATTTT | CASSNYSSHFSGNTIYF
TRBJ2-3 | few | TRBV6-5 | . | TGTGCCAGCATCTTACGGCTAGCAACAGATACGCAGTATTTT | CASILRLATDTQYF
TRBJ1-5 | once | TRBV28 | . | TGTGCCAGCAAATCGGTAGTTAGCAATCAGCCCCAGCATTTT | CASKSVVSNQPQHF
TRBJ1-3 | . | TRBV18 | . | TGTGCCAGCTCACCGGCAGGCTCTGGAAACACCATATATTTT | CASSPAGSGNTIYF
TRBJ2-1 | few | TRBV27 | . | TGTGCCAGCAGTTTTGGTCGGGAGCAGGCTGAGCAGTTCTTC | CASSFGREQAEQFF
TRBJ2-3 | . | TRBV28 | TRBD2 | TGTGCCAGCAGTTCTGGGCCCGGACTAGCGGGAGCCGATACGCAGTATTTT | CASSSGPGLAGADTQYF
TRBJ2-2 | . | TRBV6-1 | . | TGTGCCAGCAGTGAAGACACCTACACCGGGGAGCTGTTTTTT | CASSEDTYTGELFF
TRBJ2-5 | . | TRBV7-9 | . | TGTGCCAGCAGCACGACTGGGGGAGGAGAGACCCAGTACTTC | CASSTTGGGETQYF
TRBJ1-4 | . | TRBV5-1 | . | TGCGCCAGCAGCTTGGTGGGGCGGGGTGAAAAACTGTTTTTT | CASSLVGRGEKLFF
TRBJ2-1 | . | TRBV6-5 | . | TGTGCCAGCAGTACCCAGGGGAATGAGCAGTTCTTC | CASSTQGNEQFF
TRBJ2-5 | . | TRBV14 | . | TGTGCCAGCAGCCAAGACCGTCGGGAGACCCAGTACTTC | CASSQDRRETQYF
TRBJ2-1 | . | TRBV11-2 | . | TGTGCCAGCAGCCCCCTTGCACCCAGTGAGCAGTTCTTC | CASSPLAPSEQFF
TRBJ1-2 | once | TRBV7-9 | . | TGTGCCAGCAGCTTATTTGCGGGGGAGCTAAGCTATGGCTACACCTTC | CASSLFAGELSYGYTF
TRBJ2-4 | . | TRBV6-4 | TRBD1 | TGTGCCAACTACGACAGGGACCTAGCCAAAAACATTCAGTACTTC | CANYDRDLAKNIQYF
TRBJ2-7 | . | TRBV6-1 | TRBD1 | TGTGCCAGCGGACAGGCCTACGAGCAGTACTTC | CASGQAYEQYF
TRBJ2-2 | once | TRBV5-1 | . | TGCGCCAGCAGCCAGGACGGACTGACGAACACCGGGGAGCTGTTTTTT | CASSQDGLTNTGELFF
TRBJ2-5 | . | TRBV5-4 | TRBD1 | TGTGCCAGCAGCGCGGCCTCACAGGGGCAAGAGACCCAGTACTTC | CASSAASQGQETQYF
TRBJ2-3 | once | TRBV29-1 | TRBD2 | TGCAGCGTCACTAGCGGGAGTGCCACAGATACGCAGTATTTT | CSVTSGSATDTQYF
TRBJ1-2 | . | TRBV2 | . | TGTGCCAGCAGTCCCTCCGGGCAGGGTACGTTCGGTAGCTACACCTTC | CASSPSGQGTFGSYTF
TRBJ2-7 | . | TRBV28 | TRBD2 | TGTGCCAGCAGTTCCCCTAGCGGGGGCTACGAGCAGTACTTC | CASSSPSGGYEQYF
TRBJ2-1 | . | TRBV6-5 | . | TGTGCCACCTCGGGTCTTCTTCACGGTGAGCAGTTCTTC | CATSGLLHGEQFF
TRBJ1-1 | . | TRBV6-5 | . | TGTGCCAGCGGACAAGCGAACACTGAAGCTTTCTTT | CASGQANTEAFF
TRBJ2-2 | . | TRBV5-6 | TRBD1 | TGTGCCAGCAGCTTGGAACAGGGGTTGTACACCGGGGAGCTGTTTTTT | CASSLEQGLYTGELFF
TRBJ2-3 | . | TRBV5-1 | TRBD2 | TGCGCCAGCAGCTTGACTCTAGCGGGGGGTCTGAGCACAGATACGCAGTATTTT | CASSLTLAGGLSTDTQYF
TRBJ1-1 | . | TRBV6-1 | . | TGTGCCAGCAGTGAACTGGCGGTAAACACTGAAGCTTTCTTT | CASSELAVNTEAFF
TRBJ1-2 | . | TRBV19 | TRBD1 | TGTGCCAGTAGTATAGCACAGGGGGTGGGAGGCTACACCTTC | CASSIAQGVGGYTF
TRBJ2-1 | . | TRBV20-1 | TRBD1 | TGCAGTGCTAGTATGACAGGGGGGCAGTTCTTC | CSASMTGGQFF
TRBJ1-2 | . | TRBV15 | TRBD1 | TGTGCCACCAGCAGAGATCCCCAGGGGGGCACGGATGGCTACACCTTC | CATSRDPQGGTDGYTF
TRBJ1-1 | . | TRBV29-1 | . | TGCAGCGTTGGTACGACTTGGAACACTGAAGCTTTCTTT | CSVGTTWNTEAFF